This TCR beta chain originates from a study of shared clonotypes between healthy human individuals. Study context: Per donor, three plates held CD4 naive cells, three held CD4 memory, two held CD8 naive and one held CD8 memory.

Overall study findings and caveats: Genetic and exposure-history diversity was limited by the small donor number.

This CDR3 comprises 16 residues. V shed 1 base, J shed 7 bases, and the junction held 6 bases outside the gene matches. Per germline, CDR1 LNHNV and CDR2 YYDKDF (reference sequence). Here immunoSEQ multiplex PCR was the method, and the copy in TCRdb shows in-frame clones only, minus some. The table includes approximately 2,300,000 clones, 85% to 95% detected once. Notes on this clone: Its antigen remains unknown.

Specimen: naive CD4+ T cells from PBMCs. Documented subset: CD45RA+ positively selected. The rearrangement links TRBV15 to TRBJ1-5, with 11 positions matching TRBD1. The source is a man aged 18 to 35 in good health. Some clones in this sample may be carry-over from other donors' samples. The CDR3 nucleotides are TGTGCCACCAGCAGAGGGGACAGGGGGTATGGGCAGCCCCAGCATTTT. Its translation: CATSRGDRGYGQPQHF.